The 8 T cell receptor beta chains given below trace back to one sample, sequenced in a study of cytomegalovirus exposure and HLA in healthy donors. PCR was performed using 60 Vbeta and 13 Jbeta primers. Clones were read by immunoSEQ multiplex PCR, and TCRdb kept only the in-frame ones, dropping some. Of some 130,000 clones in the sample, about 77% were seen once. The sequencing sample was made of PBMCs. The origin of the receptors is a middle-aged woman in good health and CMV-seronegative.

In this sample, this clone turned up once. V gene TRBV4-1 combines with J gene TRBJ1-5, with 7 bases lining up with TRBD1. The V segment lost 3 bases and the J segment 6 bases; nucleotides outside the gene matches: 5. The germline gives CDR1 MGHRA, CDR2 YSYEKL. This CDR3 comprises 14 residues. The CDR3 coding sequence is TGCGCCAGCAGCCAGCTACAGGGGCGTCAGCCCCAGCATTTT. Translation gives CASSQLQGRQPQHF.

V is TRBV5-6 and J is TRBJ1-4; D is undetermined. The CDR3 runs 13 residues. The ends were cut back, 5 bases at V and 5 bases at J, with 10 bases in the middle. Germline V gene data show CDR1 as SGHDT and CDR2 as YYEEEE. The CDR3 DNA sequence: TGTGCCAGCAGATCGGGGATAAATGAAAAACTGTTTTTT. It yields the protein CASRSGINEKLFF. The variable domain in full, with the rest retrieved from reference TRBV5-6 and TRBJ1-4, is DAGVTQSPTHLIKTRGQQVTLRCSPKSGHDTVSWYQQALGQGPQFIFQYYEEEERQRGNFPDRFSGHQFPNYSSELNVNALLLGDSALYLCASRSGINEKLFFGSGTQLSVL.

The CDR3 nucleotides are TGCGCCAGCAGCCTTGAGGCGGGGGATGGGGGCACTGAAGCTTTCTTT. This translates into CASSLEAGDGGTEAFF. J is TRBJ1-1 and V is TRBV4-3, with D tentatively TRBD1 (5 bases). The length of the CDR3 is 16 residues. The germline V gene encodes CDR1 LGHNA and CDR2 YSLEER. Trimming shortened V by 4 bases and J by 4 bases, and 19 bases separated the two germline ends.

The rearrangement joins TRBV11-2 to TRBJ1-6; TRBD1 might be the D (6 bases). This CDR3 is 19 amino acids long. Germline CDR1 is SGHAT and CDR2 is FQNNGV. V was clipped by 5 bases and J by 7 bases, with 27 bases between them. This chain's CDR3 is CASSDRGGGGRGTNSPLHF. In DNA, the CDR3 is TGTGCCAGCAGCGATAGAGGTGGGGGGGGCCGGGGGACGAATTCACCCCTCCACTTT.

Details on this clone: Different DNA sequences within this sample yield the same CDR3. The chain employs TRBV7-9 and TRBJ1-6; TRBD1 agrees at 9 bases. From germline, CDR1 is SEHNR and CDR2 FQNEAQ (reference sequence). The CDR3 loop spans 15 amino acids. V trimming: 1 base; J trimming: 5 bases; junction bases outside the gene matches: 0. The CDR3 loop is CASSLGDRDNSPLHF. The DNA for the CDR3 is TGTGCCAGCAGCTTAGGGGACAGGGATAATTCACCCCTCCACTTT.

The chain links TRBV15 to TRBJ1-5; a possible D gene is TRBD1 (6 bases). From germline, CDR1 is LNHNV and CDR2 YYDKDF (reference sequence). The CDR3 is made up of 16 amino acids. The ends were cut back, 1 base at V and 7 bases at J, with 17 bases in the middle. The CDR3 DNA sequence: TGTGCCACCAGCAGAGTATCGGCAGGGGCAGGGCAGCCCCAGCATTTT. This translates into CATSRVSAGAGQPQHF.

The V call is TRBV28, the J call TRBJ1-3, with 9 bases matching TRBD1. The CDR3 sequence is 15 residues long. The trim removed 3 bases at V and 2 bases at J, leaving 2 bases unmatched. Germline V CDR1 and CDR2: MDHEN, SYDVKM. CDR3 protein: CASSFRDRAGNTIYF. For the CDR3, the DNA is TGTGCCAGCAGTTTCCGGGACAGGGCTGGAAACACCATATATTTT.

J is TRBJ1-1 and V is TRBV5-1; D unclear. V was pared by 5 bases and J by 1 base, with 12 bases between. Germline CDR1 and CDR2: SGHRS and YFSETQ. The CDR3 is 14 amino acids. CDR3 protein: CASSYDTTNTEAFF. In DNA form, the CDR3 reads TGCGCCAGCAGTTACGACACGACGAACACTGAAGCTTTCTTT.